This is a list of T cell receptor beta chains from one sample in a study of cytomegalovirus exposure and HLA in healthy donors. Libraries were prepared by immunoSEQ multiplex PCR; TCRdb keeps only in-frame clonotypes and omits some of them. The sample records roughly 100,000 clones, just under 80% being singletons. Sequenced input: PBMCs. The receptor set was obtained from a man aged 30-40 years in good health and CMV-seronegative. Both conserved end residues are part of each CDR3. D genes are given only for firm matches. Rows may omit the clone size; those that give it use once, few, many or a size class.

clone_size j_call v_call d_call cdr3_nt cdr3_aa
- TRBJ1-5 TRBV7-2 TRBD1 TGTGCCAGCAGCCCGCCCGGGACAGGGAATCAGCCCCAGCATTTT CASSPPGTGNQPQHF
- TRBJ2-2 TRBV4-3 - TGCGCCAGTCAGCTTGAGGCAGGAGGGACCGGGGAGCTGTTTTTT CASQLEAGGTGELFF
- TRBJ2-5 TRBV10-3 - TGTGCCATCAGTGTAAGGGGGGGGCAAGAGACCCAGTACTTC CAISVRGGQETQYF
- TRBJ1-3 TRBV6-1 - TGTGCCAGCAGGGAGAGAAACACCATATATTTT CASRERNTIYF
- TRBJ2-3 TRBV15 TRBD2 TGTGCCACCAGCGTTATCAGCGGGGGGGCCGGAGATACGCAGTATTTT CATSVISGGAGDTQYF
- TRBJ2-7 TRBV27 - TGTGCCAGCAGTTTAGGGCAGGGGTTGGTTTACGAGCAGTACTTC CASSLGQGLVYEQYF
- TRBJ2-7 TRBV5-4 - TGTGCCAGCAGCTCTATCCGGGGGGCCGGCGAGCAGTACTTC CASSSIRGAGEQYF
- TRBJ2-2 TRBV12-5 TRBD2 TGTGCTAGTGGTTTGGTAAAGGGGCCAGAGGGGAGCGGGGCCGGGGAGCTGTTTTTT CASGLVKGPEGSGAGELFF
- TRBJ1-4 TRBV9 - TGTGCCAGCAGCCCTCGACAGAAGGATATACTGTTTTTT CASSPRQKDILFF
- TRBJ2-3 TRBV15 - TGTGCCACGTTACGCCCGACAAGCACAGATACGCAGTATTTT CATLRPTSTDTQYF
- TRBJ1-1 TRBV7-2 TRBD1 TGTGCCAGCAGCTTAATGCCGGGACAGGCAGAGACTGAAGCTTTCTTT CASSLMPGQAETEAFF
- TRBJ1-4 TRBV19 - TGTGCCAGTAGTTCCCGCAGTGTTGCAACTAATGAAAAACTGTTTTTT CASSSRSVATNEKLFF
- TRBJ1-4 TRBV29-1 TRBD1 TGCAGCGGTGGTGGGACAGGGGCGAATGAAAAACTGTTTTTT CSGGGTGANEKLFF
- TRBJ2-7 TRBV4-1 TRBD2 TGCGCCAGCAGCCAACGGGGGGGGGAGAGGGCCTCCTACGAGCAGTACTTC CASSQRGGERASYEQYF
- TRBJ1-2 TRBV19 - TGTGCCAGTAGTGAGCCAGGGGATGGCTACACCTTC CASSEPGDGYTF
- TRBJ2-5 TRBV2 - TGTGCCAGCAGCCCCGGAGCAGAGACCCAGTACTTC CASSPGAETQYF
- TRBJ1-1 TRBV27 TRBD1 TGTGCCAGCACCCCCGGACAGGGTAACACTGAAGCTTTCTTT CASTPGQGNTEAFF
- TRBJ1-3 TRBV5-4 - TGTGCCAGCAGCTTACAGGGAGGAAACACCATATATTTT CASSLQGGNTIYF
once TRBJ1-2 TRBV18 TRBD1 TGTGCCAGCTCACCAGACAGGGTGGATGGCTACACCTTC CASSPDRVDGYTF
- TRBJ2-5 TRBV7-2 - TGTGCCAGCAGCTCTAGGCCCCAGTACTTC CASSSRPQYF
- TRBJ2-7 TRBV6-5 TRBD2 TGTGCCAGCAGTTATACTAGCGGGAGCTCCTACGAGCAGTACTTC CASSYTSGSSYEQYF
once TRBJ1-2 TRBV4-1 - TGCGCCAGCAGCCAAGAGAATTCAGAAAAGCGTGGCTACACCTTC CASSQENSEKRGYTF
- TRBJ2-7 TRBV18 - TGTGCCAGCTCACCGTTCGAGAGCTCCTACGAGCAGTACTTC CASSPFESSYEQYF
few TRBJ1-1 TRBV25-1 - TGTGTCCCTCAACCCGGACGGATGGGGAGGTGTACTGAAGCTTTCTTT CVPQPGRMGRCTEAFF
- TRBJ1-2 TRBV19 - TGTGCCAGTAGTATGTCCGGGGAGGTCTATGGCTACACCTTC CASSMSGEVYGYTF
- TRBJ1-1 TRBV5-1 - TGCGCCAGCAGCTTGGAATCAGGGCGCACTGAAGCTTTCTTT CASSLESGRTEAFF
- TRBJ2-3 TRBV5-1 - TGCGCCAGCAGCGCGGGATATGAGACAGATACGCAGTATTTT CASSAGYETDTQYF
once TRBJ1-5 TRBV4-3 - TGCGCCAGCAGCCAAGATGGGCAGAGCAATCAGCCCCAGCATTTT CASSQDGQSNQPQHF
- TRBJ2-7 TRBV7-2 TRBD1 TGTGCCAGCAGCTTCCGGGACAGGCAGTACTTC CASSFRDRQYF
- TRBJ1-1 TRBV6-5 TRBD1 TGTGCCAGCATCCCAGGGGGATCCACTGAAGCTTTCTTT CASIPGGSTEAFF
few TRBJ1-1 TRBV18 - TGTGCCAGCTCACCGCAGAAAGGGGCGAACACTGAAGCTTTCTTT CASSPQKGANTEAFF
- TRBJ1-6 TRBV7-9 - TGTGCCAGCAGCTTATCTGCAGGGATGAATTCACCCCTCCACTTT CASSLSAGMNSPLHF
- TRBJ1-5 TRBV7-8 TRBD1 TGTGCCAGCAGCTTAGGACAGGGTCTCAGCAATCAGCCCCAGCATTTT CASSLGQGLSNQPQHF
- TRBJ2-5 TRBV6-5 - TGTGCCAGCTCGATGGGAGAAGAGACCCAGTACTTC CASSMGEETQYF
few TRBJ2-2 TRBV18 TRBD1 TGTGCCAGCTCACCACCGGCCAGGGGGACCGGGGAGCTGTTTTTT CASSPPARGTGELFF
- TRBJ2-7 TRBV28 - TGTGCCAGCAGACGTGTAGCTTACGAGCAGTACTTC CASRRVAYEQYF
- TRBJ2-5 TRBV5-6 - TGTGCCAGCAGCTGGCCCGCGGGGACCCAGTACTTC CASSWPAGTQYF
- TRBJ1-4 TRBV10-2 - TGCGCCACATCTGGCCGGGATATTAATGAAAAACTGTTTTTT CATSGRDINEKLFF
- TRBJ1-4 TRBV5-1 TRBD1 TGCGCCAGCGGACAGGGAACAACTAATGAAAAACTGTTTTTT CASGQGTTNEKLFF
- TRBJ2-1 TRBV7-9 TRBD1 TGTGCCAGCAGCTTACCCCGGACAGGGAAGTACAATGAGCAGTTCTTC CASSLPRTGKYNEQFF
- TRBJ2-5 TRBV4-2 - TGTGCCAGCAGCCTTACAGGAAGCCGAGAGACCCAGTACTTC CASSLTGSRETQYF
- TRBJ1-2 TRBV2 - TGTGCCAGCAGTGAGGTAGCGGCGGCCGGCTATGGCTACACCTTC CASSEVAAAGYGYTF
- TRBJ2-4 TRBV6-5 - TGTGCCAGCAGTGCCAGGGGGGCTAAAAACATTCAGTACTTC CASSARGAKNIQYF
- TRBJ1-1 TRBV19 TRBD1 TGTGCCAGTAGTATAGCTGGCAGGGGGAGGACTGAAGCTTTCTTT CASSIAGRGRTEAFF
once TRBJ1-2 TRBV19 TRBD1 TGTGCCAGTAGTACACGGGACAGGGTCGGCTACACCTTC CASSTRDRVGYTF
- TRBJ2-7 TRBV5-8 - TGTGCCAGCAGCTTGCGGGGCTACGAGCAGTACTTC CASSLRGYEQYF
- TRBJ2-7 TRBV27 TRBD2 TGTGCCAGCAGTTCGGGACTAGCGGGAGGCGAGCAGTACTTC CASSSGLAGGEQYF
few TRBJ2-5 TRBV9 TRBD2 TGTGCCAGCAGCGTCGGCGGGAGACAAGGGGAGACCCAGTACTTC CASSVGGRQGETQYF
- TRBJ1-4 TRBV9 - TGTGCCAGCAGCCGACAGGAAACTGAAAAACTGTTTTTT CASSRQETEKLFF
- TRBJ1-1 TRBV14 - TGTGCCAGCAGCCCAAGGGGGTATTCGGGCGCTTTCTTT CASSPRGYSGAFF
once TRBJ1-6 TRBV27 - TGTGCCAGCAGTTCACTTACAGGGATTTCTTCACCCCTCCACTTT CASSSLTGISSPLHF